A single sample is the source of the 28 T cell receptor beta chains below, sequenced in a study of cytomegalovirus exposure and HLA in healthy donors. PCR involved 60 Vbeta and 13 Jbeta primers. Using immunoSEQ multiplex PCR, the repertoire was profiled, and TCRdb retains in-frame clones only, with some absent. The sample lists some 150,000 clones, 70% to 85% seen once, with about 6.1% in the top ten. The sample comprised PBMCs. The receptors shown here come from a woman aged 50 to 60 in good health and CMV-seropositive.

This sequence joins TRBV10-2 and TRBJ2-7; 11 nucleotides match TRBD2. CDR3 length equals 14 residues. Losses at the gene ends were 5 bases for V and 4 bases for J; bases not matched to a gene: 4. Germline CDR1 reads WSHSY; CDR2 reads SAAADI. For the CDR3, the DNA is TGCGCCAGCAGTAATAGCGGGGGGGCATACGAGCAGTACTTC. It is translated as CASSNSGGAYEQYF.

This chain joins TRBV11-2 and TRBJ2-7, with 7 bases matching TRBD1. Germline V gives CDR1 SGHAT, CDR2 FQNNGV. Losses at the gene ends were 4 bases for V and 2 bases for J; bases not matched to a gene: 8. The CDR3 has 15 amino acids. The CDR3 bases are TGTGCCAGCAGCTCGATGGGACAGTGGGCCTACGAGCAGTACTTC. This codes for CASSSMGQWAYEQYF.

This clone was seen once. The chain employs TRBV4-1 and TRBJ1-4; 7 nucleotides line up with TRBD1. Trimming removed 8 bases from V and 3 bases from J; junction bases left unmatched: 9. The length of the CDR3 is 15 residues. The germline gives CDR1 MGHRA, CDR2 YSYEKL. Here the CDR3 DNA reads TGCGCCAGCGGACGAGGGACAGCTCCTAATGAAAAACTGTTTTTT. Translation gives CASGRGTAPNEKLFF.

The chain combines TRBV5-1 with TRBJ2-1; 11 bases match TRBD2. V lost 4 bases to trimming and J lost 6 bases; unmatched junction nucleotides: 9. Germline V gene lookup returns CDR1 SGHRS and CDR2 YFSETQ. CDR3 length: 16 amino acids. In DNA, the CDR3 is TGCGCCAGCAGCACAGGATCTAGCGGGGGGATCAATGAGCAGTTCTTC. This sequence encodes CASSTGSSGGINEQFF.

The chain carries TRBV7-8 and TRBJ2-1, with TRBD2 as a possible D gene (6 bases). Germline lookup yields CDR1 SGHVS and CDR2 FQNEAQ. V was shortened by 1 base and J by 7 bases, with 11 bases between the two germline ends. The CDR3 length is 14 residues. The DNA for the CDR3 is TGTGCCAGCAGCTTAGTCGGGGGTTTGAATGAGCAGTTCTTC. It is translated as CASSLVGGLNEQFF.

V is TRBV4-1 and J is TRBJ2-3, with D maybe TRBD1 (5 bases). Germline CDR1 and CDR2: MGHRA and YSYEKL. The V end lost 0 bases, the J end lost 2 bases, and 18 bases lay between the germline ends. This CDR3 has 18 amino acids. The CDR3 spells CASSQELGIQGFTDTQYF. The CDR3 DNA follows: TGCGCCAGCAGCCAAGAGTTGGGGATCCAGGGTTTCACAGATACGCAGTATTTT.

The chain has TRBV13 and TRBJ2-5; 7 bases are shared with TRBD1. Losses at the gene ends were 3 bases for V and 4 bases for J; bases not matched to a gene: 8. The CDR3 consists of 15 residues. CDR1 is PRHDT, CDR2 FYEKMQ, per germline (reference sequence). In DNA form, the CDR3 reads TGTGCCAGCAGCTTTACAGGGGCCTTGGCAGAGACCCAGTACTTC. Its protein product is CASSFTGALAETQYF.

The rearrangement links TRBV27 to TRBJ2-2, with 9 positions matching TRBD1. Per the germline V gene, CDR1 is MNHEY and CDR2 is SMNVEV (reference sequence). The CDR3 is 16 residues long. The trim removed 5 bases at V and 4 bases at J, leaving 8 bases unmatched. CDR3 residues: CASSPWTGVGTGELFF. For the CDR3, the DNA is TGTGCCAGCAGTCCCTGGACAGGGGTAGGCACCGGGGAGCTGTTTTTT.

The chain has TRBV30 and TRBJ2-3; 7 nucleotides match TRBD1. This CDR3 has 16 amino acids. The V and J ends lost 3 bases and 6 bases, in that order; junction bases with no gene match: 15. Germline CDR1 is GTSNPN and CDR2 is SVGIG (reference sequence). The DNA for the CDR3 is TGTGCCTGGAGCCCCGCGACAGGGTATTTGTCTGATACGCAGTATTTT. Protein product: CAWSPATGYLSDTQYF.

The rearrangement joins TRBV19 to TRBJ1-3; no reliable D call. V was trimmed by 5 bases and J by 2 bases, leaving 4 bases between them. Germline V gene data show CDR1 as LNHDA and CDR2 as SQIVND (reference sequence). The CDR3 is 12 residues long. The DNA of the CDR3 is TGTGCCAGTAGTCCAGCTGGAAACACCATATATTTT. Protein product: CASSPAGNTIYF.

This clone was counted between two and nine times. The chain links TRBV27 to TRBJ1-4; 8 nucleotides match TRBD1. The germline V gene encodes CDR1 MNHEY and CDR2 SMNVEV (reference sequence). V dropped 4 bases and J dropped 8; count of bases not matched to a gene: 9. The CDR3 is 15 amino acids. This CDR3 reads CASSSRQGLREKLFF. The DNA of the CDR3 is TGTGCCAGCAGTTCCCGACAGGGGTTACGCGAAAAACTGTTTTTT.

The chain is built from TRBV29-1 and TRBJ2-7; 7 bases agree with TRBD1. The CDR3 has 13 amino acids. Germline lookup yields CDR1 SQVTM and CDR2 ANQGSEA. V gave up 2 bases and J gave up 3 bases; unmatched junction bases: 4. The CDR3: CSVETQGVYEQYF. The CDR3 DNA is TGCAGCGTTGAAACTCAGGGGGTCTACGAGCAGTACTTC.

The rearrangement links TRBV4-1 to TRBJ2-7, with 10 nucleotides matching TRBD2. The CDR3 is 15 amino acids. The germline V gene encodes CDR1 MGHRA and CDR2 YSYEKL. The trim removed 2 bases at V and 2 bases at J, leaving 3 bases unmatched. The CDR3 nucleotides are TGCGCCAGCAGCCAAACTAGCGGGGCGCCCTACGAGCAGTACTTC. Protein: CASSQTSGAPYEQYF.

The CDR3 loop is CASSSYGTANTEAFF. The CDR3 DNA follows: TGTGCCAGCAGCTCCTACGGGACAGCGAACACTGAAGCTTTCTTT. V and J are TRBV7-8 and TRBJ1-1; 7 nucleotides align to TRBD1. This CDR3 is built from 15 residues. Unmatched junction bases numbered 6, after V lost 4 bases and J lost 1 base. Per germline, CDR1 SGHVS and CDR2 FQNEAQ. Full variable domain (remainder filled in from reference TRBV7-8 and TRBJ1-1): GAGVSQSPRYKVAKRGQDVALRCDPISGHVSLFWYQQALGQGPEFLTYFQNEAQLDKSGLPSDRFFAERPEGSVSTLKIQRTQQEDSAVYLCASSSYGTANTEAFFGQGTRLTVV.

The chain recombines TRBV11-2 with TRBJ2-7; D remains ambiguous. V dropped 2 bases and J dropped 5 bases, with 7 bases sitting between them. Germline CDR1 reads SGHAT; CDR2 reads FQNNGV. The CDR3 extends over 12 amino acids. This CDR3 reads CASSLSADEQYF. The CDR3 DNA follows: TGTGCCAGCAGCTTAAGTGCGGACGAGCAGTACTTC.

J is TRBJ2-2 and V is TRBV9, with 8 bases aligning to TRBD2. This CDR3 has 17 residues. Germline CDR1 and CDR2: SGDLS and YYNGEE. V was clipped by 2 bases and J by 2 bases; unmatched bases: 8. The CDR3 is CASSVFRGGPNTGELFF. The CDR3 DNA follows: TGTGCCAGCAGCGTTTTCCGGGGGGGCCCTAACACCGGGGAGCTGTTTTTT.

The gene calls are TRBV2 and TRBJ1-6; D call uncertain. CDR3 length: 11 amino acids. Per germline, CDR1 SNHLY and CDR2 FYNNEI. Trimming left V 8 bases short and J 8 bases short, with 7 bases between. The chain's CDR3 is CASARDSPLHF. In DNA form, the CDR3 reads TGTGCCAGCGCGCGGGATTCACCCCTCCACTTT.

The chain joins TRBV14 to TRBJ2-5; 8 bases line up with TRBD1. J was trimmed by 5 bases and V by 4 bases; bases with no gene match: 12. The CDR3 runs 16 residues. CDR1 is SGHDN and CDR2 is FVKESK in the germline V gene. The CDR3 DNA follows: TGTGCCAGCAGCCCCATCGGACAGGGAAGTAGGGAGACCCAGTACTTC. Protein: CASSPIGQGSRETQYF.

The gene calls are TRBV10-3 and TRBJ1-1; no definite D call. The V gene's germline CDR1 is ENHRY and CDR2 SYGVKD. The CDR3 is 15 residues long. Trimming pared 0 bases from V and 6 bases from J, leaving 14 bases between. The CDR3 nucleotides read TGTGCCATCAGTGAGTCTACGGGGAGGAGCGCTGAAGCTTTCTTT. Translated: CAISESTGRSAEAFF.

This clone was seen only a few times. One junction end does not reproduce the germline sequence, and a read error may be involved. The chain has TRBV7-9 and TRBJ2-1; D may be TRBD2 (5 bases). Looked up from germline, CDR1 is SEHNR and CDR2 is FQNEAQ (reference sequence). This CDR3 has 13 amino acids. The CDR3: CASSLGGNNERFF. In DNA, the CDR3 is TGTGCCAGCAGCTTAGGAGGGAACAATGAGCGGTTCTTC.

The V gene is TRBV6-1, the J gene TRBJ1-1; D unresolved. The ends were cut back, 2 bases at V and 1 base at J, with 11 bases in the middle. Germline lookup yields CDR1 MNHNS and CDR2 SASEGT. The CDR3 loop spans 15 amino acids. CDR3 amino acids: CASSELELRNTEAFF. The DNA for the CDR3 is TGTGCCAGCAGTGAATTGGAGTTGAGGAACACTGAAGCTTTCTTT.

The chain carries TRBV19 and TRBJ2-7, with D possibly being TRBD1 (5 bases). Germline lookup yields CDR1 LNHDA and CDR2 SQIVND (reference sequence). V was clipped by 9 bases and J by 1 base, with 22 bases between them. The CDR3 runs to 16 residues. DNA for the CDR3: TGTGCCAGCTCCTCCGACTGGGGCGGTCAGTCCTACGAGCAGTACTTC. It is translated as CASSSDWGGQSYEQYF. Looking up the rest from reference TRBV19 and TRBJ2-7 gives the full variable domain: DGGITQSPKYLFRKEGQNVTLSCEQNLNHDAMYWYRQDPGQGLRLIYYSQIVNDFQKGDIAEGYSVSREKKESFPLTVTSAQKNPTAFYLCASSSDWGGQSYEQYFGPGTRLTVT.

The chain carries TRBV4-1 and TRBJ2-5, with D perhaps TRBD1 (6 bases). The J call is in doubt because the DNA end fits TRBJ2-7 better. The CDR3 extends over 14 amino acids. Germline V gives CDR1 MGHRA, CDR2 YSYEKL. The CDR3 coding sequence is TGCGCCAGCAGCCAAGCAGGGGAAGCCTACGAGCAGTACTTC. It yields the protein CASSQAGEAYEQYF.

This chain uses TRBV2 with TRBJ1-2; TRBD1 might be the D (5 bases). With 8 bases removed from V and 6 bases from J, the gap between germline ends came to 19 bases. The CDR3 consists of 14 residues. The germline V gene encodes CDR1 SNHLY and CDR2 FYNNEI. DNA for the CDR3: TGTGCCAGCTTAGGGGAGGCCAAGGGGCATGGCTACACCTTC. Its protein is CASLGEAKGHGYTF.

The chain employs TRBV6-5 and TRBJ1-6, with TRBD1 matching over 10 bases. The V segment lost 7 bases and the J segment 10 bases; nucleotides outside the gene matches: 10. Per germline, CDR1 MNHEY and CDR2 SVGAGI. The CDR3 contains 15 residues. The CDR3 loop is CASTPTRTGGSPLHF. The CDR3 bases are TGTGCCAGCACCCCAACCCGGACAGGGGGGTCACCCCTCCACTTT.

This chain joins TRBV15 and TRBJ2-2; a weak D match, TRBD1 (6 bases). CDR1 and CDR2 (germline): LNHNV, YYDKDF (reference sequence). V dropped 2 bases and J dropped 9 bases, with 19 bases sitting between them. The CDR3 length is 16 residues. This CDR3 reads CATSRKTGTSIRELFF. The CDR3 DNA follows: TGTGCCACCAGCAGAAAAACCGGGACAAGTATACGGGAGCTGTTTTTT.

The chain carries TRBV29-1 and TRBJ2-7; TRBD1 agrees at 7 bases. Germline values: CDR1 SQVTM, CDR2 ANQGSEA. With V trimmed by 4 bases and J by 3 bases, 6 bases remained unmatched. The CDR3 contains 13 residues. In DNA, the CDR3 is TGCAGCGTTGGAGACCGGGACAGCTACGAGCAGTACTTC. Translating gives CSVGDRDSYEQYF.

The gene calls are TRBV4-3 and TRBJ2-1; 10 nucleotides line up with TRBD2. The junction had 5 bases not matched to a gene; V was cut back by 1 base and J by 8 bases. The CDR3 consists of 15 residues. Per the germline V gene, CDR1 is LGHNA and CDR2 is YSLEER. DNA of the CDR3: TGCGCCAGCAGCCAAGGGCAGCGGGGGGGCCATGAGCAGTTCTTC. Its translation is CASSQGQRGGHEQFF.